A single sample gave rise to the 3 T cell receptor beta chains below, sequenced in a study of blood T cell repertoires in COVID-19. Here immunoSEQ multiplex PCR was the method, and the copy in TCRdb shows in-frame clones only, minus some. This repertoire shows about 74,000 clones, around nine tenths found once; its top ten account for more than 1.5%. The sample consisted of peripheral blood. The source is a woman aged 80 or older with active or convalescent COVID-19.

The chain joins TRBV7-9 to TRBJ2-3; maybe TRBD2 (6 bases). Germline loops: CDR1 SEHNR, CDR2 FQNEAQ (reference sequence). Deletions cut 5 bases from V and 4 bases from J, with 13 bases between. The CDR3 is made up of 14 amino acids. The CDR3 bases are TGTGCCAGCAGCCCTAGGAGGGGCGCAGATACGCAGTATTTT. This encodes CASSPRRGADTQYF.

The chain recombines TRBV5-1 with TRBJ2-3; tentative D call: TRBD1 (5 bases). V lost 6 bases, J lost 5 bases, and 22 bases lay in between. The germline CDR1 and CDR2 sequences are SGHRS and YFSETQ. The CDR3 covers 16 residues. The CDR3 loop reads CASTQISGIVVDTQYF. For the CDR3, the DNA is TGCGCCAGCACCCAAATCTCAGGGATCGTGGTAGATACGCAGTATTTT.

This clone was counted a single time. V usage is TRBV27 and J usage is TRBJ1-1, with D maybe TRBD1 (6 bases). CDR1 is MNHEY and CDR2 is SMNVEV in the germline V gene (reference sequence). V dropped 7 bases and J dropped 1 base, with 10 bases sitting between them. The CDR3 sequence is 13 residues long. CDR3 loop: CASKRTENTEAFF. The CDR3 DNA sequence: TGTGCCAGCAAGCGGACAGAGAACACTGAAGCTTTCTTT.